Detailed here is one TCR beta chain. The junction differs from germline at one of its ends, possibly a read error. The iRepertoire nested amplicon-rescue multiplex PCR amplified TCR alpha and beta CDR3s from RNA. TCRdb reprocessed the multiplex PCR reads with MiXCR, giving one entry per CDR3 protein. The table includes fewer than 200,000 distinct CDR3 sequences, approximately 30% detected once. This entry belongs to a study of glioma-infiltrating T cells. The sequence was obtained from a human donor with low-grade glioma or glioblastoma, undergoing nonglioma brain surgery, or in good health (not recorded which). The specimen was glioma tissue, nonneoplastic brain tissue, or PBMCs (not recorded which).

CDR3 region: CASRLSRPGLLRNEQFF. CDR3 sequence (DNA): TGTGCCAGCAGATTATCGAGACCGGGACTACTCAGGAATGAGCAGTTCTTC. This sequence joins TRBV27 and TRBJ2-1; 7 nucleotides align to TRBD2. The CDR3 has 17 residues. Germline V gene lookup returns CDR1 MNHEY and CDR2 SMNVEV (reference sequence).